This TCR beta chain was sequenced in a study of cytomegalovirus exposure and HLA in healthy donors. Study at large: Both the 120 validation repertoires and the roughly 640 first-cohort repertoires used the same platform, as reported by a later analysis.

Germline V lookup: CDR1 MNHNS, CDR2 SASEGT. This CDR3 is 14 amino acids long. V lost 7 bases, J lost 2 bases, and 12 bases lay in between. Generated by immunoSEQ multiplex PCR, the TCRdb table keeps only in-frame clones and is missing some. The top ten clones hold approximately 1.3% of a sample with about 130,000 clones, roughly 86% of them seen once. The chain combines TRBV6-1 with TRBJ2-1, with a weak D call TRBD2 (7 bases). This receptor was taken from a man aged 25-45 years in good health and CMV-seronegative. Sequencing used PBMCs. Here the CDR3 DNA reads TGTGCCAGCAACCAAGGGGGGGCCTACAATGAGCAGTTCTTC. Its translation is CASNQGGAYNEQFF.